This paragraph reports one T cell receptor beta chain. The antigen is unknown. This record belongs to a study of OX40 agonist ivuxolimab in advanced cancers. Study as a whole: Intravenous ivuxolimab was administered to patients every 2 weeks at 0.01 to 10 mg/kg.

The CDR3 sequence is 14 residues long. The ends were cut back, 5 bases at V and 6 bases at J, with 16 bases in the middle. Germline V gene sequence: CDR1 SGHTA, CDR2 FQGNSA. Overall study findings and caveats: Mean expanded clone counts were higher in CD8+ than CD4+ T cells. Antigen targets of the expanded peripheral T cells went undetermined. Circulating CD4+ and CD8+ T cells showed clonal expansion by week 6 at 0.1 to 3.0 mg/kg.

Clones were read by immunoSEQ multiplex PCR, and TCRdb kept only the in-frame ones, dropping some. The sample contains approximately 100,000 clones, roughly 90% of which appear only once. The sequencing used CD4+ or CD8+ T cells sorted from blood, collected in a trial of the OX40 agonist ivuxolimab. The clonotype was recovered from an adult with an advanced solid tumor such as melanoma, head and neck, liver or kidney cancer. The chain has TRBV7-2 and TRBJ1-2; possible D gene TRBD1, 5 bases. The CDR3: CASSKSAFRDGYTF. CDR3 nucleotides: TGTGCCAGCAGCAAATCGGCCTTCAGGGATGGCTACACCTTC.